The source of this T cell receptor (beta chain) is a study of technical replicates of blood from a few donors. TCRdb keeps only in-frame clones here, not all; method: immunoSEQ multiplex PCR. The sample has around 60,000 clones, around 92% seen once; the top ten hold about 4.4%. There are 15 residues in the CDR3. V lost 0 bases and J 6 bases, leaving 14 bases between the germline ends. Germline CDR1 and CDR2: KGHSH and LQKENI. The source of this sequence is a human donor in good health. Some clones in this sample may be carry-over from other donors' samples. This chain joins TRBV18 and TRBJ1-1, with D perhaps matching TRBD1 (5 bases). The sequenced sample consisted of PBMCs. CDR3 loop: CASSPPQGGSAEAFF. The CDR3 DNA sequence: TGTGCCAGCTCACCACCCCAGGGTGGGTCTGCTGAAGCTTTCTTT.